This T cell receptor (beta chain) was recovered during a study of shared clonotypes between healthy human individuals. Produced via immunoSEQ multiplex PCR; TCRdb's table is partial and in-frame only. The table lists about 2.1 million clones, 85% to 95% of them singletons. The germline CDR1 and CDR2 sequences are GTSNPN and SVGIG (reference sequence). V lost 0 bases to trimming and J lost 0 bases, with 8 bases between them. The CDR3 is 14 amino acids. Naive-designated CD8 cells lacked CD45RO, were positively enriched for CCR7, and omitted terminally differentiated effector memory CD45RA+ cells. V is TRBV30 and J is TRBJ1-2; D gene unclear. The sequence derives from a man between 18 and 35 years old in good health. Some clones in this sample may be carry-over from other donors' samples. Sequencing input: naive CD8+ T cells from PBMCs. The CDR3 bases are TGTGCCTGGAGTGTCACGGAAGCTAACTATGGCTACACCTTC. Protein sequence: CAWSVTEANYGYTF.